This TCR beta chain was obtained from a study of cytomegalovirus exposure and HLA in healthy donors. With 4 bases clipped from V and 3 bases from J, the junction kept 6 bases outside the gene matches. The germline V gene encodes CDR1 SGHRS and CDR2 YFSETQ. This CDR3 spans 14 amino acids. The PCR employed 60 Vbeta primers together with 13 Jbeta primers. TCRdb keeps only in-frame clones here, not all; method: immunoSEQ multiplex PCR. The table includes more than 85,000 clones, around 73% detected once. This clone was observed a few times. The source of this sequence is a man aged 40-50 years in good health and CMV-seronegative. The gene calls are TRBV5-1 and TRBJ1-1, with 7 nucleotides matching TRBD1. The sample taken for sequencing was PBMCs. As DNA, the CDR3 is TGCGCCAGCAGCGCCTTCACAGGGGACACTGAAGCTTTCTTT. Amino acid sequence: CASSAFTGDTEAFF.